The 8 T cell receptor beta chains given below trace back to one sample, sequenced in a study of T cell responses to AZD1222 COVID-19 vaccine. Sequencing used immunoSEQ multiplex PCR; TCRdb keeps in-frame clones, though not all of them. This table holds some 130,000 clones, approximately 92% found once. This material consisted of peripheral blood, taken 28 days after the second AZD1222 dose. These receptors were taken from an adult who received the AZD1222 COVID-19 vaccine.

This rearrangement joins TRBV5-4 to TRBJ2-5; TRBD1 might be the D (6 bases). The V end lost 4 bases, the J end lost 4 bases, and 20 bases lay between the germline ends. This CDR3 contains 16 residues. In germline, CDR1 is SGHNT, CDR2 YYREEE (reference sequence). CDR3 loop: CASSHAPLQGGETQYF. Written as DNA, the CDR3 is TGTGCCAGCAGCCACGCGCCACTACAGGGCGGAGAGACCCAGTACTTC. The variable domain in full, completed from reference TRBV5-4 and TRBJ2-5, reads ETGVTQSPTHLIKTRGQQVTLRCSSQSGHNTVSWYQQALGQGPQFIFQYYREEENGRGNFPPRFSGLQFPNYSSELNVNALELDDSALYLCASSHAPLQGGETQYFGPGTRLLVL.

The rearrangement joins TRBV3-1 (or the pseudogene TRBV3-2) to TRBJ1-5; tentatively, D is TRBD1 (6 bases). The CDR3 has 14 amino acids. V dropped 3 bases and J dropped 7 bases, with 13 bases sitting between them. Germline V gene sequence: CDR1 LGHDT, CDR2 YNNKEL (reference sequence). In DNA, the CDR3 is TGTGCCAGCAGCCATGGAGGGGGAGGACAGCCCCAGCATTTT. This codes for CASSHGGGGQPQHF.

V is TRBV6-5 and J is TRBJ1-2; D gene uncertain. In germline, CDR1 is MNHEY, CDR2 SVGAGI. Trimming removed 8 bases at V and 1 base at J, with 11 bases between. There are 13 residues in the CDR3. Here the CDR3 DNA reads TGTGCCAGCCGGGTCGATGTTAACTATGGCTACACCTTC. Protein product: CASRVDVNYGYTF.

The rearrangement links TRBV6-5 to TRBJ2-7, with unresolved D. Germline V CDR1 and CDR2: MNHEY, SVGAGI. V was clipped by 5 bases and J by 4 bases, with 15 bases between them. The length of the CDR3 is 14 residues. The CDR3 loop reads CASSTALLGYEQYF. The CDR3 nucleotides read TGTGCCAGCAGTACTGCACTCCTGGGGTACGAGCAGTACTTC.

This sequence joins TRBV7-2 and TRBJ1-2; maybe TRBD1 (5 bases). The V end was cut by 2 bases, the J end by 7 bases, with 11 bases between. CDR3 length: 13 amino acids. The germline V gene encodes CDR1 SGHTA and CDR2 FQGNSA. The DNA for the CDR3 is TGTGCCAGCAGCTTACGTCAGGGAGGTGGCTACACCTTC. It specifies CASSLRQGGGYTF. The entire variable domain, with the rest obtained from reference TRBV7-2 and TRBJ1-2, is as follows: GAGVSQSPSNKVTEKGKDVELRCDPISGHTALYWYRQSLGQGLEFLIYFQGNSAPDKSGLPSDRFSAERTGGSVSTLTIQRTQQEDSAVYLCASSLRQGGGYTFGSGTRLTVV.

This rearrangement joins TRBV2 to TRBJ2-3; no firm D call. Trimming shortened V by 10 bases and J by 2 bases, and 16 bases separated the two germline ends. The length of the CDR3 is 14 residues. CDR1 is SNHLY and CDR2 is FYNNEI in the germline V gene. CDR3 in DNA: TGTGCCACTTCATCAGGCGCCTCCACAGATACGCAGTATTTT. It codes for CATSSGASTDTQYF.

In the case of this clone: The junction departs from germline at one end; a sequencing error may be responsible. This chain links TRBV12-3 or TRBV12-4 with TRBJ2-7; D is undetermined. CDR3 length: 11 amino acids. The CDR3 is CASGSSHEQYF. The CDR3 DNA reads TGTGCCAGCGGGTCCTCCCACGAGCAGTACTTC.

The CDR3 DNA reads as TGTGCCAGCAGCCAAGGGGGCGGGGTTTTGAGTGAAAAACTGTTTTTT. It translates to CASSQGGGVLSEKLFF. This chain uses TRBV4-2 with TRBJ1-4, with a weak D call TRBD1 (5 bases). The CDR3 sequence is 16 residues long. The germline V gene has CDR1 LGHNA and CDR2 YNFKEQ. V shed 1 base and J shed 7 bases, with 16 bases lying between them.